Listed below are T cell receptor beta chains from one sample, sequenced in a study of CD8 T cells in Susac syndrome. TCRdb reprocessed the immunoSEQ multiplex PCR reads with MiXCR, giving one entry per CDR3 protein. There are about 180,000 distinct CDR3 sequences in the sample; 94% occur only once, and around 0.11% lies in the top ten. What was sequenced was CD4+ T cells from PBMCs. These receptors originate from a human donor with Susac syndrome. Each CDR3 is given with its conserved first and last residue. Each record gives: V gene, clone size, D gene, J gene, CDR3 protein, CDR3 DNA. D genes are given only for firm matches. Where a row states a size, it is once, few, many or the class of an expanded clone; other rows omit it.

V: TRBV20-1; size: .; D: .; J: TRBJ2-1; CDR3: CSARDLVVGSSNEQFF; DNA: TGCAGTGCTAGAGATTTGGTCGTCGGATCCAGCAATGAGCAGTTCTTC
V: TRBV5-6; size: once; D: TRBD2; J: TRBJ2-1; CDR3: CASSRERGGDYNEQFF; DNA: TGTGCCAGCAGCCGGGAGCGGGGGGGGGACTACAATGAGCAGTTCTTC
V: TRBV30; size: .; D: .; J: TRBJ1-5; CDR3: CAWSNGETQPQHF; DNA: TGTGCCTGGAGTAACGGGGAAACTCAGCCCCAGCATTTT
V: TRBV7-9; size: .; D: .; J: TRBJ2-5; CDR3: CASSPGLRAQETQYF; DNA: TGTGCCAGCAGCCCGGGACTGCGGGCCCAAGAGACCCAGTACTTC
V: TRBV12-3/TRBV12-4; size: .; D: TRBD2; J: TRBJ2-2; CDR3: CASSPRGGTGTGELFF; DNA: TGTGCCAGCAGTCCCCGGGGAGGGACGGGCACCGGGGAGCTGTTTTTT
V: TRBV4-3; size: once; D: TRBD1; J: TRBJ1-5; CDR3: CASSPHDRGGQPQHF; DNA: TGCGCCAGCAGCCCCCACGACAGGGGCGGACAGCCCCAGCATTTT
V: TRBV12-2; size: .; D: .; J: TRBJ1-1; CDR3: CASRPWDSPEAFF; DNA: TGTGCAAGTCGCCCCTGGGACAGCCCAGAAGCTTTCTTT
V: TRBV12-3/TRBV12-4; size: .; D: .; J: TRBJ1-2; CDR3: CASSPYLDGYTF; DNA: TGTGCCAGCAGTCCCTACTTAGATGGCTACACCTTC
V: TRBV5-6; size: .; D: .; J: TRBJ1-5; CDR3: CASSVTRQGYQPQHF; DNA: TGTGCCAGCAGTGTCACGCGGCAGGGGTACCAGCCCCAGCATTTT
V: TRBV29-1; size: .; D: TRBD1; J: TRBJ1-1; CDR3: CSVADRQGYTEAFF; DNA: TGCAGCGTTGCCGATCGACAGGGATACACTGAAGCTTTCTTT
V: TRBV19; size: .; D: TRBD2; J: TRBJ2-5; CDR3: CASARLAGGQETQYF; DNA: TGTGCCAGCGCGAGACTAGCGGGGGGACAAGAGACCCAGTACTTC
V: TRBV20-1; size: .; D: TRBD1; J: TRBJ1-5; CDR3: CSAKTGERNQPQHF; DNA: TGCAGTGCTAAGACAGGGGAACGCAATCAGCCCCAGCATTTT
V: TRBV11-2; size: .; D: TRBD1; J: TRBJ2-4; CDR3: CASGTGGTKNIQYF; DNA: TGTGCCAGCGGGACAGGGGGGACCAAAAACATTCAGTACTTC
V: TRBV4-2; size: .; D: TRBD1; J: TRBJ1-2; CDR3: CASSQVGTGGYGYTF; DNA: TGTGCCAGCAGCCAAGTAGGGACAGGAGGCTATGGCTACACCTTC
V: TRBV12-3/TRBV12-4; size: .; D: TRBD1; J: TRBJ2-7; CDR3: CASSLTGTGASEQYF; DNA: TGTGCCAGCAGTCTCACGGGGACAGGAGCTTCCGAGCAGTACTTC